The clone carrying this TCR beta chain was counted a few times. TCRdb's copy holds only in-frame clones and misses some; the assay was immunoSEQ multiplex PCR. This table holds about 320,000 clones, around 83% found once. The data were taken from a study of Ad26.COV2.S vaccination and SARS-CoV-2 variants. The treatment was: some 20 received Ad26.COV2.S at low or high dose, single or two shots; several received placebo; per-sample allocation not given. Sampling occurred on day 63 after the first vaccine or placebo injection. The sequence came from a person aged 18-65 years who received the Ad26.COV2.S COVID-19 vaccine or a placebo. The material was peripheral blood, obtained in a trial of Ad26.COV2.S vaccine versus placebo.

The CDR3 loop is CASSEEGGTNEKLFF. The DNA for the CDR3 is TGTGCCAGCAGTGAAGAAGGAGGGACTAATGAAAAACTGTTTTTT. The chain uses TRBV2 and TRBJ1-4; D is uncertain. With 1 base removed from V and 2 bases from J, the gap between germline ends came to 8 bases. The CDR3 has 15 amino acids. CDR1 is SNHLY, CDR2 FYNNEI, per germline.